This T cell receptor beta chain derives from a study of Graves' ophthalmopathy and Graves' hyperthyroidism. This clonotype was seen ten or more times. Antigen unknown. If patients had other autoimmune diseases, uncontrolled infections, pregnancy or lactation, they were excluded. The study's findings and limits: Distinction of ophthalmopathy from stable hyperthyroidism by a 13-signature model reached approximately 90% sensitivity and 81.08% specificity. Appearing in blood as well were most expanded thyroid clonotypes above 0.001 frequency. The model reached 70% to 71% sensitivity and approximately 72% specificity for predicting ophthalmopathy progression.

Transcripts of RNA were the source for amplifying TCR beta CDR3 regions. An initial RT-PCR round employing HTBI primers preceded a second-round multiplex PCR. TCRdb processed the multiplex PCR reads anew with MiXCR; each CDR3 protein has one entry. The sample lists about 700,000 distinct CDR3 sequences, about two fifths occurring once. Between the trimmed V and J ends, which lost 0 bases and 1 base, there was a span of 10 bases. CDR1 and CDR2 (germline): ENHRY, SYGVKD. This CDR3 region has 15 residues. The genes are TRBV10-3 and TRBJ2-7; D may be TRBD1 (5 bases). The sequenced material came from peripheral blood. The TCR was taken from an adult man with Graves' ophthalmopathy. The CDR3 protein is CAISESQGRSYEQYF. The CDR3 DNA follows: TGTGCCATCAGTGAGTCCCAGGGTAGGTCCTACGAGCAGTACTTC.